This paragraph covers one T cell receptor (beta chain) sequence. The antigen remains unidentified. This specimen comes from a study of T cell responses to AZD1222 COVID-19 vaccine. The wider study: Second-dose intervals near 4 or 12 weeks were combined.

CDR1 is LGHNA and CDR2 is YNFKEQ in the germline V gene. This CDR3 spans 15 amino acids. Losses at the gene ends were 4 bases for V and 8 bases for J; bases not matched to a gene: 9. Findings and caveats of the study: Spike-specific TCR breadth and depth grew following two AZD1222 doses. AZD1222 recipients seropositive at baseline numbered only six or seven.

Generated by immunoSEQ multiplex PCR, the TCRdb table keeps only in-frame clones and is missing some. The sample yields over 75,000 clones, roughly nine tenths seen once. Here the sequenced sample was peripheral blood, taken on day 0 of AZD1222 vaccination. This receptor was identified in an adult in good health. The chain recombines TRBV4-2 with TRBJ1-4, with 8 bases fitting TRBD1. The CDR3 loop reads CASSPSDRGKEKLFF. CDR3 coding DNA: TGTGCCAGCAGCCCCTCCGACAGGGGAAAAGAAAAACTGTTTTTT.